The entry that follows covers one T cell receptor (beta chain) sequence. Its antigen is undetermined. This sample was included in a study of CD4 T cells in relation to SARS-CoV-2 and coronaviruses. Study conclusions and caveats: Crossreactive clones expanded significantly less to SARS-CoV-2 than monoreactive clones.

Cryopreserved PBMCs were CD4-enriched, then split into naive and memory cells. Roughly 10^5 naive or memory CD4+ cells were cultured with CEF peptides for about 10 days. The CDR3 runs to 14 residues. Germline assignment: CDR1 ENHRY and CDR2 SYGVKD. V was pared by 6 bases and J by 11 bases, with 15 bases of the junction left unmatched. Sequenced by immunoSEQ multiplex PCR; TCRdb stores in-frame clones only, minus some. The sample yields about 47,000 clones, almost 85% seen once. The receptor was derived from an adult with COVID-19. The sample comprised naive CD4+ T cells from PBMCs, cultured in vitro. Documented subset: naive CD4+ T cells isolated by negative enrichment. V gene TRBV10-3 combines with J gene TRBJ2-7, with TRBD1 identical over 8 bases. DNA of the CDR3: TGTGCCATCAGAGGGACAGGCCAGTTCCTAAAGGAGTACTTC. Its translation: CAIRGTGQFLKEYF.